This TCR beta chain came from a study of T cells in Graves' hyperthyroidism and ophthalmopathy (dated by TCRdb to between 2018 and 2020). Describing the broader study: Peripheral blood samples were taken at initial diagnosis, before any treatment was given. TCR Vbeta CDR3 sequencing of fewer than 150 peripheral blood samples (about 45 ophthalmopathy, roughly 72 hyperthyroidism and some 17 progressor patients) is reported in the paper. Following sampling, methimazole starting at 30 mg daily was given to hyperthyroidism patients, and high-dose intravenous methylprednisolone was given to ophthalmopathy patients. An independent validation cohort of under 20 hyperthyroidism patients and 15 or so patients who later progressed to ophthalmopathy tested prospective prediction of ophthalmopathy. For training and testing, the approximately 97 patients in the discovery cohort were randomly divided in a 7:3 ratio. Thyroid tissue and blood T-cell repertoires from about six Graves' hyperthyroidism patients were also compared in the study. To identify distinguishing TCR V-J signatures, a discovery cohort of 90 to 100 patients was used, comprising under 45 with Graves' ophthalmopathy and approximately 57 with stable Graves' hyperthyroidism. Findings and caveats that apply to the study as a whole: No statistical method was used to fix the sample size in advance, and group allocation was not hidden from the investigators. Blood samples also contained most of the expanded thyroid clonotypes (frequency above 0.001), which suggests that blood repertoires may reflect thyroid immune responses. During validation, the model predicted progression to ophthalmopathy a median of approximately 6 months ahead of onset, with 60% to 71% sensitivity and more than 72% specificity. In cross-validation, a model built on a 13 V-J signature told ophthalmopathy apart from stable hyperthyroidism with under 90% sensitivity and approximately 84% specificity, and in testing the same model reached 80%/75%.

Ophthalmopathy patients had moderately to severely active disease, Clinical Activity Score of at least 3, NOSPECS grade of at least 4, and duration under 3 months. The study excluded patients with uncontrolled infections, other autoimmune diseases, pregnancy or lactation. Diagnoses relied on clinical symptoms, serum thyroxine and TRAb, thyroid ultrasound and orbital computed tomography. Ficoll-Paque density gradient centrifugation was used to isolate PBMCs from around 10 ml of fresh peripheral blood. Trizol reagent was used to extract total RNA, and RNA quality was then checked on an Agilent 2100 Bioanalyzer. Amplification of TCR beta CDR3 regions was carried out from RNA transcripts. The TCR CDR3 was subjected to a first round of RT-PCR using the HTBI primer set and the Qiagen OneStep RT-PCR kit. Libraries were constructed in a second round of multiplex PCR, after which size selection and purification were carried out. Paired-end sequencing of the libraries was performed with 100 bp reads on an Illumina HiSeq2000. The authors' analysis ran thus. Raw data were processed with SOAPnuke, discarding reads with adapters, uncalled bases, mean Phred below 15, or no exact constant-primer or identifier match. COPE v1.2.5 was used to merge the high-quality paired reads, and each unique nucleotide sequence was defined as a clonotype. MiTCR v1.1 was used to align clonotypes to the IMGT TRBV, TRBD and TRBJ reference segments. The analysis was restricted to V-J combinations with a frequency above 0.0001, which together covered about 99% of the repertoires. A TCS score was defined as the ratio between F50 (clonal expansion) and ExV (chaos), using BLOSUM62-based TCRdist between CDR3 peptides within each V-J. Welch's t-statistics and random forest reduced around 520 V-J features to roughly 13, which were used in a naive Bayes classifier (R e1071). TCRdb handled the public reads itself, with Q25 trimming in fastp and clone calling in MiXCR, and kept productive beta chains. Rows with a matching CDR3 protein are joined into one entry that keeps the most common DNA and genes. The V and J calls and clone size are TCRdb's, not the authors'. The sample table holds about 500,000 distinct CDR3 sequences, of which 16% were seen once. About 29% of the sample comes from the top ten.

Reading the germline V gene (reference sequence) gives CDR1 DFQATT and CDR2 SNEGSKA. Reading from cysteine to phenylalanine, the CDR3 counts 17 amino acids. Here the CDR3 DNA is all that survives: 51 bases in frame from base 1. The germline V and J ends show losses of 0 bases and 4 bases respectively, and no gene match explains 13 bases of the junction. This clonotype occurred many times. Its antigen is currently not known. Base qualities are not recorded, but no much larger clone differs from it by a single base. This clonotype was sampled from a woman aged 25-40 years with Graves' ophthalmopathy. The specimen sequenced was blood. The chain links TRBV20-1 with TRBJ2-3, and TRBD2 matches 7 of the central bases. The CDR3 reads CSARDRTWEGRSDTQYF. The nucleotide sequence is TGCAGTGCTAGAGATCGTACGTGGGAGGGCCGGTCAGATACGCAGTATTTT.